This TCR beta chain was recorded in a study of T cells in Graves' hyperthyroidism and ophthalmopathy. Overall study findings and caveats: Model output signaled ophthalmopathy a median about seven months ahead of onset.

This clonotype was counted many times. Its target is unknown. Amplification of TCR beta CDR3 regions used RNA as the template. TCR CDR3 underwent first-round RT-PCR with the HTBI primer set. TCRdb re-called the multiplex PCR reads through MiXCR, storing one row per CDR3 protein. This sample has roughly 750,000 distinct CDR3 sequences, with about 16% found just once. CDR1 and CDR2 (germline): MNHNS, SASEGT. J was trimmed by 6 bases and V by 5 bases; bases with no gene match: 5. This CDR3 contains 15 residues. The chain couples TRBV6-1 to TRBJ2-1; 12 nucleotides line up with TRBD1. The sequencing sample was made of blood. This clonotype was obtained from a man between 18 and 35 years old with Graves' hyperthyroidism. In nucleotides, the CDR3 is TGTGCCAGCAGTCCTCCGGGACAGGGGGCCAATGAGCAGTTCTTC. Amino acids: CASSPPGQGANEQFF.